This TCR beta chain comes out of a study of T cell responses to AZD1222 COVID-19 vaccine (dated by TCRdb to the early 2020s). Regarding the complete study: TCR sequencing was performed for 233 trial participants, of whom about 200 were given two doses of AZD1222 and some 25 were given two doses of MenACWY control vaccine. Trial participants were enrolled by age into 18-55, 56-69 and 70-plus year subgroups, with roughly 160, 29 and 62 TCR-sequenced participants respectively.

Concerning this clone: There is no known antigen for this receptor. Qualities for individual bases were not recorded, and no much larger clone is one base off.

The sample's time point, from its label and the paper: about 28 days (+/-7) after the second vaccine dose. AZD1222 recipients with second doses at about 4 weeks or about 12 weeks were pooled, because spike-specific TCR depth and breadth did not differ between schedules. Vaccinee samples came from UK trials COV001 and COV002, including a single-blind randomized controlled phase 2/3 trial of AZD1222 (ChAdOx1 nCoV-19) in healthy adults. For TCRbeta chain sequencing, PBMC samples from trial participants were taken at day 0 and at day 28 after the second dose. The V and J ends are trimmed by 9 bases and 11 bases, leaving 23 bases between them. The germline V gene gives CDR1 as MNHEY and CDR2 as SVGAGI. The CDR3 covers 15 residues, taking in both the cysteine and the phenylalanine. Only CDR3 DNA remains: 45 bases, in frame from the first base. The CDR3 regions of human TCRbeta chains were subjected to immunosequencing. In the source study's methods: Repertoire TCRs were checked for matches against a reference library of SARS-CoV-2-specific TCRs that had been generated using the MIRA antigen-specificity platform. Breadth was defined as the fraction of unique TCRs that were SARS-CoV-2-associated, and depth was defined as the fraction of total T cells that were SARS-CoV-2-associated. Each spike-specific TCR was assigned to its reactive spike region and to a CD4 or CD8 class using the MIRA data. Log10-transformed breadth and depth values were compared by one-way ANOVA with Sidak's multiple comparisons tests. TCRdb holds this immuneACCESS table with in-frame rearrangements only. Some clones are missing; in checked studies, unresolved V genes explain under half, and the rest has no known cause. Clone size and the V and J calls come from that table; the DNA yielded D and trimming. Recorded for this sample are roughly 120,000 clones; roughly nine tenths of them occurred a single time. The top ten hold 1.5% to 2% of the sample.

Summary of the overall study and its limitations: Conclusions about previously exposed vaccinees were limited because only six AZD1222 recipients were SARS-CoV-2 seropositive at baseline. After two AZD1222 doses, both the breadth and the depth of spike-specific TCRs were significantly higher than at day 0 and than in MenACWY recipients. CD4 TCRs associated with the vaccine covered the entire spike protein, and the dominant responses were in regions 160-218 and 743-854. Because no day 14 peak-response samples were available, the repertoires could be characterized only after the peak T cell response. The 56-69-year group was small, and its depth increase did not reach significance, likely because of low power. Epitopes outside the regions mutated in the B.1.351 and B.1.1.7 variants were reportedly recognized by nearly half of the unique spike-specific TCRs. Participants were mostly white British and included more females than males, and it was suggested by the authors that clonal diversity may have been underestimated.

The chain is encoded by TRBV6-5 joined to TRBJ1-6; the D gene is possibly TRBD1, with 5 bases matching. The TCR comes from an adult who received the AZD1222 COVID-19 vaccine. The source material was peripheral blood, sampled 28 days after the second AZD1222 dose. The CDR3 region reads CASAAEARGLAPLHF. In nucleotide form, the sequence is TGTGCCAGTGCCGCTGAGGCGAGGGGCTTGGCACCCCTCCACTTT.